This T cell receptor (beta chain) was identified during a study of tumor and adjacent non-tumor tissue in lung cancer. A modified ARM-PCR protocol with three rounds of nested PCR amplified TCRbeta. TCRdb re-derived calls from the multiplex PCR reads in MiXCR, one entry per CDR3 protein. Here the sample spans 40,000 to 60,000 distinct CDR3 sequences, more than 55% being singletons. The template was RNA from unsorted bulk tissue. This non-tumor lung sample came from over 3 cm beyond the tumor edge. The germline CDR1 and CDR2 sequences are MNHEY and SVGAGI. The CDR3 consists of 15 residues. V gave up 8 bases and J gave up 1 base; unmatched junction bases: 7.

The chain combines TRBV6-5 with TRBJ2-5; 10 bases match TRBD2. The origin of this receptor is a woman in her sixties or seventies with non-small cell lung cancer. The sequencing sample was made of distant non-tumor lung tissue. The CDR3 protein is CASQPQREGQETQYF. CDR3 DNA sequence: TGTGCCAGCCAACCCCAGCGGGAGGGCCAAGAGACCCAGTACTTC.